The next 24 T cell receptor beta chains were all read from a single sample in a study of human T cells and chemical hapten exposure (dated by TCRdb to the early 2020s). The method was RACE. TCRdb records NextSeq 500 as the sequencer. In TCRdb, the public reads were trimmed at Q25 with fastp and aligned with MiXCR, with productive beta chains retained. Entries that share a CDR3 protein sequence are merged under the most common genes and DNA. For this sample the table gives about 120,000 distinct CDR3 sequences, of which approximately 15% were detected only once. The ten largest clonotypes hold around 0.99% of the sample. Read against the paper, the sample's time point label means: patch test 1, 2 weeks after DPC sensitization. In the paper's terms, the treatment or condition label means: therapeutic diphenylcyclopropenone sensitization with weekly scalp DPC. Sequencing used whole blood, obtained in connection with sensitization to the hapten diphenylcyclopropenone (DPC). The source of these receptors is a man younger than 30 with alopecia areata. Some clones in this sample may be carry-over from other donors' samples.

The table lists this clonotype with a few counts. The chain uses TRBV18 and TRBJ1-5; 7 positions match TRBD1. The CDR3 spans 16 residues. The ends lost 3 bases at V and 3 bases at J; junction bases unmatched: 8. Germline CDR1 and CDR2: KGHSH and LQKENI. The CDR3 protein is CASSPRAGGINQPQHF. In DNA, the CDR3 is TGTGCCAGCTCACCCCGGGCAGGGGGTATCAATCAGCCCCAGCATTTT.

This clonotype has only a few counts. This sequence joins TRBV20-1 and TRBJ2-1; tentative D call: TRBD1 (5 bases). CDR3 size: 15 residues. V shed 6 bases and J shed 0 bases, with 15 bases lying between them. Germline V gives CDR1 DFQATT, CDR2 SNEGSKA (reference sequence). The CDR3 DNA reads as TGCAGTGCGGGCAGGGAAGTCTACTCCTACAATGAGCAGTTCTTC. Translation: CSAGREVYSYNEQFF.

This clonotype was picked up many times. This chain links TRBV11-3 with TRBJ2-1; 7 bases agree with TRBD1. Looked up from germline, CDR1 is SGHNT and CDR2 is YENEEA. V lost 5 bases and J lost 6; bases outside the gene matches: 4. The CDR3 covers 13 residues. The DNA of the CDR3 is TGTGCCAGCAGCCCCCGACAGGGCAATGAGCAGTTCTTC. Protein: CASSPRQGNEQFF.

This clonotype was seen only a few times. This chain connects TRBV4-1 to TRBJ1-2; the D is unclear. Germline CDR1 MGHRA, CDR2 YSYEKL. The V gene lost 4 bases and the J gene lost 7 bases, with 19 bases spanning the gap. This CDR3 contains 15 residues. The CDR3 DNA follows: TGCGCCAGCAGCCTCTTGACGGATATTCGGGGTGGCTACACCTTC. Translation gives CASSLLTDIRGGYTF.

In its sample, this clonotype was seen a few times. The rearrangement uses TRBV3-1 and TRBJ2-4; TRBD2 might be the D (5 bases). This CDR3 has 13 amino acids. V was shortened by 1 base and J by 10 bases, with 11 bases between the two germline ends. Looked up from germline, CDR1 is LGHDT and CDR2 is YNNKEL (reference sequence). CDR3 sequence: CASSQGVPGIQYF. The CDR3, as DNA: TGTGCCAGCAGCCAAGGTGTACCGGGGATTCAGTACTTC.

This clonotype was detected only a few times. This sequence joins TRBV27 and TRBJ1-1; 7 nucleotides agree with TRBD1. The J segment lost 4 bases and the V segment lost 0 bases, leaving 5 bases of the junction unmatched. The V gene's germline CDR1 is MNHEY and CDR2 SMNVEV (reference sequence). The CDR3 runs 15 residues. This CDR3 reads CASSLSQGLVTEAFF. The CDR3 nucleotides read TGTGCCAGCAGTTTATCACAGGGGCTTGTCACTGAAGCTTTCTTT.

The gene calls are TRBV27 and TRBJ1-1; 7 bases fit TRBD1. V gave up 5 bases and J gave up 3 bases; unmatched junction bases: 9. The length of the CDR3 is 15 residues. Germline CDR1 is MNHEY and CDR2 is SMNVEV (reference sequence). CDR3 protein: CASSTSGTEDTEAFF. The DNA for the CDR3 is TGTGCCAGCAGTACTTCCGGGACAGAAGACACTGAAGCTTTCTTT.

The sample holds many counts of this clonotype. CDR3 in DNA: TGTGCCAGCTCACCCCGGGACAGGGGCTATGGCTACACCTTC. It yields the protein CASSPRDRGYGYTF. The chain uses TRBV18 and TRBJ1-2, with 10 bases aligning to TRBD1. CDR3 size: 14 residues. Germline-derived CDR1 and CDR2 are KGHSH and LQKENI. Unmatched junction bases numbered 2, after V lost 3 bases and J lost 4 bases.

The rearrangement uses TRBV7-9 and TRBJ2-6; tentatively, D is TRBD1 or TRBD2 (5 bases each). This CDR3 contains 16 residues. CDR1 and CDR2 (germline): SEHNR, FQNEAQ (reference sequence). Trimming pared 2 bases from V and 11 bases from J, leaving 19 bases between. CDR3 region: CASSLSRSRDRDVLTF. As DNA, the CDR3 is TGTGCCAGCAGCTTAAGCCGCAGCCGGGACCGTGACGTCCTGACTTTC. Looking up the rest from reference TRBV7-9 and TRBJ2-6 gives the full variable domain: DTGVSQNPRHKITKRGQNVTFRCDPISEHNRLYWYRQTLGQGPEFLTYFQNEAQLEKSRLLSDRFSAERPKGSFSTLEIQRTEQGDSAMYLCASSLSRSRDRDVLTFGAGSRLTVL.

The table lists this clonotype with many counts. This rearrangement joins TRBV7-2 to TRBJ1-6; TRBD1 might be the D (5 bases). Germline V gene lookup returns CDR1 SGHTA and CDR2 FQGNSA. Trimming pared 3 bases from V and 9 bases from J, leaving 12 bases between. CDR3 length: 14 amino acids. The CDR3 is CASSFGGGGSPLHF. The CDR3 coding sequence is TGTGCCAGCAGCTTTGGCGGGGGGGGTTCACCCCTCCACTTT.

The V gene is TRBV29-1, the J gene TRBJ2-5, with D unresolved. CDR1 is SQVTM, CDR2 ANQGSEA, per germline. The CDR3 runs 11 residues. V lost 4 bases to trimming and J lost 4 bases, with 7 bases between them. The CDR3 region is CSVGSRETQYF. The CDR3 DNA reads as TGCAGCGTTGGTTCTCGAGAGACCCAGTACTTC.

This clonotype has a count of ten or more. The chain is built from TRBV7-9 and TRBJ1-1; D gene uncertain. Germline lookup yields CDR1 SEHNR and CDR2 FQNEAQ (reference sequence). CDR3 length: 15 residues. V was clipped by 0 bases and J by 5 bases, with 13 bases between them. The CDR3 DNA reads TGTGCCAGCAGCTTAGCGCGGCCAGTAGGGACTGAAGCTTTCTTT. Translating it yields CASSLARPVGTEAFF.

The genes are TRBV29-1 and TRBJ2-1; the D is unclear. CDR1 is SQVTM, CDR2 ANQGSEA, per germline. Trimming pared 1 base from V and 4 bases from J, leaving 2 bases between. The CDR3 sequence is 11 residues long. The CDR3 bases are TGCAGCGTTGAAGTTTACAATGAGCAGTTCTTC. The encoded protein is CSVEVYNEQFF.

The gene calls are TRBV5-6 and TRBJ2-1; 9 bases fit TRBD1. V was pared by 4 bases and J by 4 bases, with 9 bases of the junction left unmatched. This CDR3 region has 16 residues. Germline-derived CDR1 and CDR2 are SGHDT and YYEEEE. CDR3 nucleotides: TGTGCCAGCAGCACGTCCGGGACAGGGAGTTACAATGAGCAGTTCTTC. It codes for CASSTSGTGSYNEQFF.

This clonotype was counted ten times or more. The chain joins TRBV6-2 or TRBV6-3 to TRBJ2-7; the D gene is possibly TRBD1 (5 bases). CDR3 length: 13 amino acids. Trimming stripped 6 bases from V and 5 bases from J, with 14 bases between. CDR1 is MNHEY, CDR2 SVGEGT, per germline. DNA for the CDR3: TGTGCCAGCAGCTGGGGCCTCTCTCACGAGCAGTACTTC. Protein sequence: CASSWGLSHEQYF.

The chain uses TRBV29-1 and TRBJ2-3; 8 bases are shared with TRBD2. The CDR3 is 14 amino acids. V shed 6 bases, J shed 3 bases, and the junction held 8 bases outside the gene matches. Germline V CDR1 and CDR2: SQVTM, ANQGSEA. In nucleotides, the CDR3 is TGCAGCGTAGTCCCGGGGGGGACTACAGATACGCAGTATTTT. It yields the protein CSVVPGGTTDTQYF.

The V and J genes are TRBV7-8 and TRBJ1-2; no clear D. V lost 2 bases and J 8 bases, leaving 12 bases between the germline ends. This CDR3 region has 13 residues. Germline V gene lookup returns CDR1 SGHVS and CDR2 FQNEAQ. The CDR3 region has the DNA TGTGCCAGCAGCTTAAGGACTATGAACGGCTACACCTTC. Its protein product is CASSLRTMNGYTF.

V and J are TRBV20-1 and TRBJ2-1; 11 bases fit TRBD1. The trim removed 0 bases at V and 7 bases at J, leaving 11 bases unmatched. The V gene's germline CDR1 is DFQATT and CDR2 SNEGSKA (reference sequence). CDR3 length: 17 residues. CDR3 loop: CSARDRLGTGGGNEQFF. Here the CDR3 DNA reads TGCAGTGCTAGAGATAGACTCGGGACAGGGGGTGGTAATGAGCAGTTCTTC.

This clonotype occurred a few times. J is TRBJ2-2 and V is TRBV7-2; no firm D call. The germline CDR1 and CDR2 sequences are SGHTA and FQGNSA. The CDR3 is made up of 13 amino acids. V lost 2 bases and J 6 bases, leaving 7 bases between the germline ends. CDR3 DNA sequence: TGTGCCAGCAGCTTACAACGGCCCGGGGAGCTGTTTTTT. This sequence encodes CASSLQRPGELFF.

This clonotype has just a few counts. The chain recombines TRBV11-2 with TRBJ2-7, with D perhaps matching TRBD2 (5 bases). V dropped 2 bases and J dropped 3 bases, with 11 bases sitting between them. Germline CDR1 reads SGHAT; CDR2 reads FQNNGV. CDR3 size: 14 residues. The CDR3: CASSLIRGYYEQYF. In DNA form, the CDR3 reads TGTGCCAGCAGCTTAATCCGGGGATACTACGAGCAGTACTTC. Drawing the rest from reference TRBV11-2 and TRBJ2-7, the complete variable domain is EAGVAQSPRYKIIEKRQSVAFWCNPISGHATLYWYQQILGQGPKLLIQFQNNGVVDDSQLPKDRFSAERLKGVDSTLKIQPAKLEDSAVYLCASSLIRGYYEQYFGPGTRLTVT.

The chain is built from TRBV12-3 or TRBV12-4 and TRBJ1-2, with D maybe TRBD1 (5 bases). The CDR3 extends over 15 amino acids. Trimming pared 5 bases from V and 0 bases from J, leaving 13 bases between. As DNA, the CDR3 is TGTGCCAGCAGTCCGACAGAGTTAGCTAACTATGGCTACACCTTC. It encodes CASSPTELANYGYTF.

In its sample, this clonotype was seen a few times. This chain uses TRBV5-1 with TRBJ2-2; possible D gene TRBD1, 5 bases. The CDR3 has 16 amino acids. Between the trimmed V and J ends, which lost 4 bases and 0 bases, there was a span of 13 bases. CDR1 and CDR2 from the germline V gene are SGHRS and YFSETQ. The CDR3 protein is CASSPKTATNTGELFF. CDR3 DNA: TGCGCCAGCAGCCCCAAGACAGCTACGAACACCGGGGAGCTGTTTTTT.

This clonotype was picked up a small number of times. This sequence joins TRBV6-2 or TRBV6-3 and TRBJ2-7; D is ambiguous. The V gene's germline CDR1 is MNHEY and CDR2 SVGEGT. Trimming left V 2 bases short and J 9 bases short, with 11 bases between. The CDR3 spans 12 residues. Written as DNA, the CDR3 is TGTGCCAGCAGTTACGGGATTACGGCGCAGTACGTC. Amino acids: CASSYGITAQYV.

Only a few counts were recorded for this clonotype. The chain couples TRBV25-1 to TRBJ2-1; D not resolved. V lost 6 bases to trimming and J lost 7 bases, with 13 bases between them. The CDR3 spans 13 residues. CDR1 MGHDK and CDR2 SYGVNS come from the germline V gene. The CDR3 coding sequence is TGTGCCAGCAGGGCAGTAGGATCGAATGAGCAGTTCTTC. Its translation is CASRAVGSNEQFF. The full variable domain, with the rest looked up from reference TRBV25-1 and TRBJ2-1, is EADIYQTPRYLVIGTGKKITLECSQTMGHDKMYWYQQDPGMELHLIHYSYGVNSTEKGDLSSESTVSRIRTEHFPLTLESARPSHTSQYLCASRAVGSNEQFFGPGTRLTVL.